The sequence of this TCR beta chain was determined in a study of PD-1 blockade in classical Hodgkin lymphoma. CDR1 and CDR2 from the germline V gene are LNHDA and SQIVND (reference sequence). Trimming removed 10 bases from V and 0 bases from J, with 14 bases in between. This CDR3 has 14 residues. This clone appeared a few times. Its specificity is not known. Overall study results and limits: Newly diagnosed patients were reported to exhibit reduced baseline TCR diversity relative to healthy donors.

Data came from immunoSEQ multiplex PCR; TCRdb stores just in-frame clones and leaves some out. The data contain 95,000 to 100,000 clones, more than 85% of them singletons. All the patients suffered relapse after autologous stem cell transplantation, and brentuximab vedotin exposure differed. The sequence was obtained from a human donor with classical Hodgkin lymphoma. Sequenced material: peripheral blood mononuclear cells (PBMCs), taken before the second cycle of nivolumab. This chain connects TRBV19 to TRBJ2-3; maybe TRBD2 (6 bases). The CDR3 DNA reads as TGTGCCACCACAGCGGGCCTCAGCACAGATACGCAGTATTTT. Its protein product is CATTAGLSTDTQYF.